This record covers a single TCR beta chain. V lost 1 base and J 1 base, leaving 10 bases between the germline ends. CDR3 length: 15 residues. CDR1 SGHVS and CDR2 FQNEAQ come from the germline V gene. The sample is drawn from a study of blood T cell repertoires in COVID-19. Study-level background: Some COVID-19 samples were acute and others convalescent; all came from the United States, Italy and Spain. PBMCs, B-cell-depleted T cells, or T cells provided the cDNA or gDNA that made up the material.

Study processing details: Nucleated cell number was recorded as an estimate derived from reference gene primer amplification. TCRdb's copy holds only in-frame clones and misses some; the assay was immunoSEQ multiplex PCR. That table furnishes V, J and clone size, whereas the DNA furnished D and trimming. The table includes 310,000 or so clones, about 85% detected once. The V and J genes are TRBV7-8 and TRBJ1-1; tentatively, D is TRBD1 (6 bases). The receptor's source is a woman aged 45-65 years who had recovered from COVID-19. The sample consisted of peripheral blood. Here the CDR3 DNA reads TGTGCCAGCAGCTTAGTTTCAGGGGCGAACACTGAAGCTTTCTTT. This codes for CASSLVSGANTEAFF.